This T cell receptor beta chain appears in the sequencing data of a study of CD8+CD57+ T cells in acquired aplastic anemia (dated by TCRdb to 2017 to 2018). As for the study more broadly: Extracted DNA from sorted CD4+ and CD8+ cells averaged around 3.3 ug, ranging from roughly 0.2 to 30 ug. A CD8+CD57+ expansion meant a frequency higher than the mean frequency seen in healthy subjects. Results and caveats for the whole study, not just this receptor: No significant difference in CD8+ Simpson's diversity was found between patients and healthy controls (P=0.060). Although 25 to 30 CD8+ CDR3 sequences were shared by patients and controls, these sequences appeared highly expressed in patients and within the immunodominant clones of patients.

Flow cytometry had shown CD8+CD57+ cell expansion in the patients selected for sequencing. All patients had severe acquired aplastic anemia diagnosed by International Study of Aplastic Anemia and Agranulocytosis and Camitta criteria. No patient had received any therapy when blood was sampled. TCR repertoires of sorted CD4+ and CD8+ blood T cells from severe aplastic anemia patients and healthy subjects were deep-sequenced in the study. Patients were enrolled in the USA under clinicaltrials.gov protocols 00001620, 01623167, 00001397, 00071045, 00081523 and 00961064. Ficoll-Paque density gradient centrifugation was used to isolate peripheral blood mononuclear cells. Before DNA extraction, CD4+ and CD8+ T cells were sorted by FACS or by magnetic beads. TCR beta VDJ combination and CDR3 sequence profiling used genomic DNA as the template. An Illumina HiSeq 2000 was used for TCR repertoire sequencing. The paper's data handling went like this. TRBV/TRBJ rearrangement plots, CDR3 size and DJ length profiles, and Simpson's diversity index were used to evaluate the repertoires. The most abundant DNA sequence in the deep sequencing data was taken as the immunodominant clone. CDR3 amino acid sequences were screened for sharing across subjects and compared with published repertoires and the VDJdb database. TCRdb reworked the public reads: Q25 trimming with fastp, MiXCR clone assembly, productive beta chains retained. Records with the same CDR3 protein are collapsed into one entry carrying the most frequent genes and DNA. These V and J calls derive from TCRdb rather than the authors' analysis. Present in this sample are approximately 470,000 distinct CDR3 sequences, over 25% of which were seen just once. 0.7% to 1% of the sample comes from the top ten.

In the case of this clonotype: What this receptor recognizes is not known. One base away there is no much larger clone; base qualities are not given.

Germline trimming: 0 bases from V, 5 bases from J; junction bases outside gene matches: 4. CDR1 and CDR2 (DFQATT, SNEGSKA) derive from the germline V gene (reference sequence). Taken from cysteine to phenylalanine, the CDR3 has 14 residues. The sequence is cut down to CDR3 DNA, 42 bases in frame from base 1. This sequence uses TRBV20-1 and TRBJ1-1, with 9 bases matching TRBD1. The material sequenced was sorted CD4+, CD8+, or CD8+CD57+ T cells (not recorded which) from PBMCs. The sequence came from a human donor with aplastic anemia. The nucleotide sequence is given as TGCAGTGCTAGAGATGGGACAGGGAGAACTGAAGCTTTCTTT. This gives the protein CSARDGTGRTEAFF.